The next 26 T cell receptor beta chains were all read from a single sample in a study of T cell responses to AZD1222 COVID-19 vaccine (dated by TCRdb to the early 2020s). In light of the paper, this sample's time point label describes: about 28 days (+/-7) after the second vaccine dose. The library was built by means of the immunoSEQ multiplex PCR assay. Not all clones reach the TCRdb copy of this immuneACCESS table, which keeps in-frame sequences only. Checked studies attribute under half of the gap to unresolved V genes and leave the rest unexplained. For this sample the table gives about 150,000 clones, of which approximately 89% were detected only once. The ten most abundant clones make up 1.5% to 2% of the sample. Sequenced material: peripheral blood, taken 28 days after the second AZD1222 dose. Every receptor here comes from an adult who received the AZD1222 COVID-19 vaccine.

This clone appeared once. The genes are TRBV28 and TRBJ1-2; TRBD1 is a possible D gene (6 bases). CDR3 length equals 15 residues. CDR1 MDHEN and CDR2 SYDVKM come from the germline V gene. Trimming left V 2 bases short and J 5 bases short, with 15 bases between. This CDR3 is CASSLIPGQTYGYTF. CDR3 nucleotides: TGTGCCAGCAGTTTAATACCGGGACAAACATATGGCTACACCTTC.

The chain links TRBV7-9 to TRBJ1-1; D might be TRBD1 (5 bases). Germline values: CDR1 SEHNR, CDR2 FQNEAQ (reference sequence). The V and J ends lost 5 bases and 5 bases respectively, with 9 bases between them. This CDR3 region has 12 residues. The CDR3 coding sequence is TGTGCCAGCAGCGATAAGGGGACTGAAGCTTTCTTT. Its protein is CASSDKGTEAFF. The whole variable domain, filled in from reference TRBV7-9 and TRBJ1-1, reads DTGVSQNPRHKITKRGQNVTFRCDPISEHNRLYWYRQTLGQGPEFLTYFQNEAQLEKSRLLSDRFSAERPKGSFSTLEIQRTEQGDSAMYLCASSDKGTEAFFGQGTRLTVV.

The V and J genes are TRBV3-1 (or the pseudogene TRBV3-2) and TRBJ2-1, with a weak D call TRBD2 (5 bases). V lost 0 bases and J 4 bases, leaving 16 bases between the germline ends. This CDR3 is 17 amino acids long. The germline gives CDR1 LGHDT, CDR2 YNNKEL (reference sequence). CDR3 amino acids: CASSQDASSDPYNEQFF. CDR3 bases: TGTGCCAGCAGCCAAGATGCGAGTAGCGATCCGTACAATGAGCAGTTCTTC.

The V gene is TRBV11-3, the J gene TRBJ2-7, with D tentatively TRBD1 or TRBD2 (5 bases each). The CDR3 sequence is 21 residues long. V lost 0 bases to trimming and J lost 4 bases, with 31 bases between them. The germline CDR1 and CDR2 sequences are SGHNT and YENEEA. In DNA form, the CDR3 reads TGTGCCAGCAGCTTAGACACCCGATGGGGGTTTTCCCCCCAACTTGGGTACGAGCAGTACTTC. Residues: CASSLDTRWGFSPQLGYEQYF. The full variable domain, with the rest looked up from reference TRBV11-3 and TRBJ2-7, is EAGVVQSPRYKIIEKKQPVAFWCNPISGHNTLYWYLQNLGQGPELLIRYENEEAVDDSQLPKDRFSAERLKGVDSTLKIQPAELGDSAVYLCASSLDTRWGFSPQLGYEQYFGPGTRLTVT.

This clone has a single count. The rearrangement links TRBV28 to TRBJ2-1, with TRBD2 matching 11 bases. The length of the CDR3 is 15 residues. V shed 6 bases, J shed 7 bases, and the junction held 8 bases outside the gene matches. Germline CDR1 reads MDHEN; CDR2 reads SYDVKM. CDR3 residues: CASRMGLADRNEQFF. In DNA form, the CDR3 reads TGTGCCAGCAGGATGGGACTAGCGGATCGGAATGAGCAGTTCTTC.

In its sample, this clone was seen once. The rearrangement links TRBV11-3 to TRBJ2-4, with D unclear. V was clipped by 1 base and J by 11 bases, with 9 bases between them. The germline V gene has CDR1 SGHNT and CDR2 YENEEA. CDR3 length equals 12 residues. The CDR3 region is CASSLGSTVQYF. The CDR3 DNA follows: TGTGCCAGCAGCTTAGGGTCTACGGTTCAGTACTTC.

The CDR3 protein is CASSELGNIQYF. The CDR3 DNA sequence: TGTGCCAGCAGTGAACTTGGAAACATTCAGTACTTC. V and J are TRBV6-1 and TRBJ2-4, with unresolved D. Germline CDR1 is MNHNS and CDR2 is SASEGT. V dropped 2 bases and J dropped 6 bases, with 5 bases sitting between them. There are 12 residues in the CDR3.

CDR3 nucleotides: TGTGCCGCCAAGGAAGGCAGGGAAGTCACAGATACGCAGTATTTT. This translates into CAAKEGREVTDTQYF. The rearrangement uses TRBV6-5 and TRBJ2-3; TRBD1 might be the D (5 bases). Germline V gene sequence: CDR1 MNHEY, CDR2 SVGAGI. V lost 11 bases to trimming and J lost 2 bases, with 20 bases between them. This CDR3 region has 15 residues.

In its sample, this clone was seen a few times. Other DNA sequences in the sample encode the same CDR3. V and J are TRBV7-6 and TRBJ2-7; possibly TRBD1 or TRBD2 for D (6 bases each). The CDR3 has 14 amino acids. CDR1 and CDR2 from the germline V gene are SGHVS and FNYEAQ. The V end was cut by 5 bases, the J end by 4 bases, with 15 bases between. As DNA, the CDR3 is TGTGCCAGCAGCCAGGGACAAGGGGGGTACGAGCAGTACTTC. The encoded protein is CASSQGQGGYEQYF.

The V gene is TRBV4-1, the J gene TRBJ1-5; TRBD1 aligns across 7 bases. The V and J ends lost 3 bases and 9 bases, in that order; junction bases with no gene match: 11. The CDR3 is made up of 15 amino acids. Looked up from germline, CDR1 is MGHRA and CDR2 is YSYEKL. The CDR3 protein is CASSHPQGLSGPQHF. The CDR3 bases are TGCGCCAGCAGCCATCCACAGGGGTTATCGGGGCCCCAGCATTTT.

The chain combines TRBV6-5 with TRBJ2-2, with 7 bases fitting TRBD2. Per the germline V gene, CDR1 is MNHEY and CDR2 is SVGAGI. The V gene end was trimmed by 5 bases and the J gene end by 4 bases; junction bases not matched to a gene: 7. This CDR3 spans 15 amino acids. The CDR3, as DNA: TGTGCCAGCAGTATTAGCGGGTCCACCACCGGGGAGCTGTTTTTT. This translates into CASSISGSTTGELFF.

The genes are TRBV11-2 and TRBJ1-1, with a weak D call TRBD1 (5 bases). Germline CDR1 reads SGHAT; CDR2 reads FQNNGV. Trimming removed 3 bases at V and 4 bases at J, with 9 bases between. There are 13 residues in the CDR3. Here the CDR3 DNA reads TGTGCCAGCAGCTTCCAGGGTAGCACTGAAGCTTTCTTT. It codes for CASSFQGSTEAFF.

The CDR3 coding sequence is TGCAGCGTTGATTTGGGGACGGGAAACACCATATATTTT. Residues: CSVDLGTGNTIYF. The chain links TRBV29-1 to TRBJ1-3; D is possibly TRBD1 (5 bases). This CDR3 spans 13 amino acids. Germline values: CDR1 SQVTM, CDR2 ANQGSEA. V was cut by 3 bases and J by 4 bases, with 10 bases left in between.

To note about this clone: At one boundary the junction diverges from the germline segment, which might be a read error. The CDR3 region has the DNA TGTGCCAGTAGTCTAGAGGGTCAGCCCCAGCATTTT. Its protein is CASSLEGQPQHF. This sequence joins TRBV19 and TRBJ1-5; D is unclear. CDR3 length: 12 amino acids. The V gene's germline CDR1 is LNHDA and CDR2 SQIVND (reference sequence).

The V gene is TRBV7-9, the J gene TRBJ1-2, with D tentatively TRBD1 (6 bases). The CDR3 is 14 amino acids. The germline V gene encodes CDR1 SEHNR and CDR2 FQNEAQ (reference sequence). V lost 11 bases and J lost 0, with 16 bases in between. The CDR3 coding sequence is TGTGCCGGCGGTGACAGGCCAGCTAACTATGGCTACACCTTC. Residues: CAGGDRPANYGYTF.

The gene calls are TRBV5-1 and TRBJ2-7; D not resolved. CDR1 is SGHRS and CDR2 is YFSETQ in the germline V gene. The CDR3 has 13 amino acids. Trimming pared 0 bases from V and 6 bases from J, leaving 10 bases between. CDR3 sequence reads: CASSLAWSSEQYF. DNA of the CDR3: TGCGCCAGCAGCTTGGCTTGGTCTAGCGAGCAGTACTTC. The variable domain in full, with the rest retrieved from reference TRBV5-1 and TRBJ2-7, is KAGVTQTPRYLIKTRGQQVTLSCSPISGHRSVSWYQQTPGQGLQFLFEYFSETQRNKGNFPGRFSGRQFSNSRSEMNVSTLELGDSALYLCASSLAWSSEQYFGPGTRLTVT.

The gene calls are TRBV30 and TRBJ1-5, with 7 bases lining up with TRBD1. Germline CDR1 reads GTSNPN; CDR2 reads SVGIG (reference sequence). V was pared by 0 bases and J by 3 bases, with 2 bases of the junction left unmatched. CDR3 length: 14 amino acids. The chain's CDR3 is CAWSVGTDNQPQHF. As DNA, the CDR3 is TGTGCCTGGAGTGTAGGGACAGACAATCAGCCCCAGCATTTT.

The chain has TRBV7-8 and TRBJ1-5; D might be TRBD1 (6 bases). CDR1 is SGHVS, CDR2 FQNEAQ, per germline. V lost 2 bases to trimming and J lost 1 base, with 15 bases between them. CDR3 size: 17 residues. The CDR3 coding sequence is TGTGCCAGCAGCTTAACGGGGGCGGGGGGAAGCAATCAGCCCCAGCATTTT. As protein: CASSLTGAGGSNQPQHF.

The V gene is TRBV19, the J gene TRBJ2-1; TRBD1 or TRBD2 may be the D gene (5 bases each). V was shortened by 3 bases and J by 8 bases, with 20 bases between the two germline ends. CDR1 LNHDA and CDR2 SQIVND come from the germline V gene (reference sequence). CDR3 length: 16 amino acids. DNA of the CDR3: TGTGCCAGTAGTATCGGGACGGGTTACCGGGGCGATGAGCAGTTCTTC. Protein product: CASSIGTGYRGDEQFF.

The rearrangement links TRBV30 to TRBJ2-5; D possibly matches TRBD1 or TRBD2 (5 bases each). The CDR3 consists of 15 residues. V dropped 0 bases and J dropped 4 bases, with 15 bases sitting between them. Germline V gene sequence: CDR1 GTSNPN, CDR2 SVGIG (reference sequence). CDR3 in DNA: TGTGCCTGGAGTGTAGAGGGGTTGGTGGGAGAGACCCAGTACTTC. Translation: CAWSVEGLVGETQYF.

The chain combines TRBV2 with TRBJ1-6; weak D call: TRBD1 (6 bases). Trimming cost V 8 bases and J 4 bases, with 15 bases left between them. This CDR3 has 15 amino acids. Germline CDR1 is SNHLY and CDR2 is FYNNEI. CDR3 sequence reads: CASDSGAGYNSPLHF. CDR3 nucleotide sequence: TGTGCCAGCGATTCAGGGGCAGGATATAATTCACCCCTCCACTTT.

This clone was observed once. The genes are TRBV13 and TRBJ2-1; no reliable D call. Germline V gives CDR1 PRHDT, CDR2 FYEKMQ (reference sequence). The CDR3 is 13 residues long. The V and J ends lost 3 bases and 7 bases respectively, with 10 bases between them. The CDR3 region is CASSLSLQNEQFF. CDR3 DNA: TGTGCCAGCAGCTTGTCTTTGCAAAATGAGCAGTTCTTC.

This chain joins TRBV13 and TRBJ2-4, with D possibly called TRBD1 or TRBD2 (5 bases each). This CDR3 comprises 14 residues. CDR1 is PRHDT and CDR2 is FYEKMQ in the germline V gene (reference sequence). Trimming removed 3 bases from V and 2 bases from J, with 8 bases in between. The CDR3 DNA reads TGTGCCAGCAGCTTGAGGGGAACCAAAAACATTCAGTACTTC. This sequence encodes CASSLRGTKNIQYF.

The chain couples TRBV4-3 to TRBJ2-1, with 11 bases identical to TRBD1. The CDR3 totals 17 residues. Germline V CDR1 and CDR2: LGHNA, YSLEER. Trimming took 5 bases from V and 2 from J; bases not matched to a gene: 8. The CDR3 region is CASSLRWGQGAYNEQFF. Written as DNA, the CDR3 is TGCGCCAGCAGCTTAAGATGGGGACAGGGGGCCTACAATGAGCAGTTCTTC.

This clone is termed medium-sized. The CDR3 reads CSVEQSKPLGYTF. In DNA form, the CDR3 reads TGCAGCGTTGAACAATCAAAACCCCTTGGCTACACCTTC. The chain uses TRBV29-1 and TRBJ1-2; D unresolved. With 2 bases removed from V and 7 bases from J, the gap between germline ends came to 14 bases. The length of the CDR3 is 13 residues. From germline, CDR1 is SQVTM and CDR2 ANQGSEA.

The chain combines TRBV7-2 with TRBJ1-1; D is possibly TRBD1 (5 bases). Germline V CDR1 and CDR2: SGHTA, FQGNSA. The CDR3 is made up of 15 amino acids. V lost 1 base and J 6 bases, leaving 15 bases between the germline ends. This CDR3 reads CASSLEGRAPPEAFF. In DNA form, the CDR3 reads TGTGCCAGCAGCTTAGAAGGCAGGGCCCCACCTGAAGCTTTCTTT.